This entry lists 8 T cell receptor beta chains sequenced from one sample in a study of T-cell memory formation after mild COVID-19. TCRdb used MiXCR to reprocess the 5' RACE reads, holding one entry per CDR3 protein. The sample yields 400,000 to 500,000 distinct CDR3 sequences, 24% seen once. Source material: PBMCs or a T cell subset sorted from them (not recorded which). Source of these receptors: an adult woman who had mild COVID-19 (a few samples of this study predate the infection). Cell type and time point are not known.

The CDR3 bases are TGTGCCAGTAGTATAGATTCGACAGGGAGACAGCCCCAGCATTTT. Protein sequence: CASSIDSTGRQPQHF. The rearrangement uses TRBV19 and TRBJ1-5, with 7 positions matching TRBD1. J was trimmed by 7 bases and V by 0 bases; bases with no gene match: 6. The CDR3 spans 15 residues. In germline, CDR1 is LNHDA, CDR2 SQIVND (reference sequence).

Written as DNA, the CDR3 is TGTGCCAGTCTACGCGGAATGGGACAGGGTACAGATACGCAGTATTTT. Translated, it gives CASLRGMGQGTDTQYF. The chain couples TRBV5-8 to TRBJ2-3; 9 nucleotides line up with TRBD1. The CDR3 runs to 16 residues. V was clipped by 8 bases and J by 3 bases; unmatched bases: 13. Germline CDR1 SGHTS, CDR2 YDEGEE.

This clonotype was counted between two and nine times. The V gene is TRBV5-1, the J gene TRBJ2-3; TRBD2 is a possible D gene (6 bases). The germline V and J ends were trimmed by 0 bases and 3 bases, with 11 bases remaining between them. Per the germline V gene, CDR1 is SGHRS and CDR2 is YFSETQ. This CDR3 comprises 15 residues. CDR3 region: CASSLAVAVTDTQYF. The CDR3 DNA follows: TGCGCCAGCAGCTTGGCCGTAGCGGTGACAGATACGCAGTATTTT.

This clonotype turned up a few times. The rearrangement uses TRBV12-3 or TRBV12-4 and TRBJ1-1; no clear D gene. The CDR3 is 15 amino acids. The V and J ends lost 2 bases and 3 bases respectively, with 13 bases between them. CDR3: CASSLRGATDTEAFF. As DNA, the CDR3 is TGTGCCAGCAGTTTAAGAGGAGCCACCGACACTGAAGCTTTCTTT.

This clonotype appeared a single time. This chain uses TRBV5-5 with TRBJ2-7; D perhaps matches TRBD2 (5 bases). CDR1 is SGHKS, CDR2 YYEKEE, per germline (reference sequence). Trimming cost V 5 bases and J 4 bases, with 13 bases left between them. CDR3 length equals 13 residues. The CDR3 loop is CASRSGSHYEQYF. The CDR3, as DNA: TGTGCCAGCAGGTCGGGGTCTCATTACGAGCAGTACTTC. The full variable domain, its missing parts supplied by reference TRBV5-5 and TRBJ2-7, is DAGVTQSPTHLIKTRGQQVTLRCSPISGHKSVSWYQQVLGQGPQFIFQYYEKEERGRGNFPDRFSARQFPNYSSELNVNALLLGDSALYLCASRSGSHYEQYFGPGTRLTVT.

This clonotype has only one observation. The chain uses TRBV10-3 and TRBJ1-2; TRBD1 agrees at 10 bases. The V and J ends lost 6 bases and 7 bases, in that order; junction bases with no gene match: 8. The CDR3 extends over 14 amino acids. Germline CDR1 ENHRY, CDR2 SYGVKD. Here the CDR3 reads CAISPKTGGRGYTF. The CDR3 DNA follows: TGTGCCATCAGCCCCAAGACAGGGGGCCGTGGCTACACCTTC.

The V call is TRBV7-3, the J call TRBJ2-7; TRBD2 agrees at 7 bases. J gave up 5 bases and V 4 bases, and 11 bases lay outside the gene matches. The CDR3 loop spans 15 amino acids. From germline, CDR1 is SGHTA and CDR2 FQGTGA. CDR3 sequence reads: CASSSAGEALHEQYF. The CDR3 DNA reads as TGTGCCAGCAGCTCCGCGGGGGAGGCTTTGCACGAGCAGTACTTC. Filled out from reference TRBV7-3 and TRBJ2-7, the complete variable domain reads GAGVSQTPSNKVTEKGKYVELRCDPISGHTALYWYRQSLGQGPEFLIYFQGTGAADDSGLPNDRFFAVRPEGSVSTLKIQRTERGDSAVYLCASSSAGEALHEQYFGPGTRLTVT.

V and J are TRBV6-5 and TRBJ1-2; TRBD1 is a possible D gene (5 bases). Germline CDR1 and CDR2: MNHEY and SVGAGI. The CDR3 length is 15 residues. The V and J ends lost 0 bases and 2 bases respectively, with 10 bases between them. CDR3 coding DNA: TGTGCCAGCAGTTACTCGGGGACGGTCAACTATGGCTACACCTTC. This gives the protein CASSYSGTVNYGYTF.